This T cell receptor (beta chain) emerged from a study of blood T cell repertoires in COVID-19. Study details: Samples taken during acute and convalescent COVID-19 were collected in the United States, Italy and Spain. T cells, B-cell-depleted T cells, or PBMCs supplied cDNA or gDNA.

Original data processing: Reference gene primer amplification in the assay estimated nucleated cell counts. Method: immunoSEQ multiplex PCR; TCRdb's copy keeps in-frame clones and lacks some. V and J calls and clone size are those listed in that table; D and trimming were worked out from the DNA. Of approximately 21,000 clones in the sample, roughly 73% were seen once. V lost 4 bases to trimming and J lost 3 bases; unmatched junction nucleotides: 9. The CDR3 is 16 amino acids. Germline V gene lookup returns CDR1 SGHKS and CDR2 YYEKEE (reference sequence). The TCR was taken from a human donor in a cohort sampled during active or convalescent COVID-19. Sequencing was done on a sample of peripheral blood. The chain has TRBV5-5 and TRBJ1-4; TRBD1 aligns across 7 bases. CDR3 DNA: TGTGCCAGCAGCCGGTCAGGGGGTCAGGCTAATGAAAAACTGTTTTTT. This sequence encodes CASSRSGGQANEKLFF.